This T cell receptor beta chain appears in the sequencing data of a study of T cell repertoires in cytomegalovirus infection. TCRdb re-called the reads through MiXCR, storing one row per CDR3 protein. The repertoire holds around 290,000 distinct CDR3 sequences, with around 25% as singletons. The CDR3 has 13 amino acids. Per germline, CDR1 DFQATT and CDR2 SNEGSKA (reference sequence). In the case of this clonotype: The junction departs from the called germline gene at one end, perhaps through a read error.

The origin of this receptor is a human donor in good health (CMV status not recorded). Some clones in this sample may be carry-over from other donors' samples. This chain uses TRBV20-1 with TRBJ1-1, with D possibly matching TRBD1 (5 bases). Sequenced: PBMCs. CDR3 bases: TGCAGTGCTAGAACTGGGGGGAACAGTGAAGCTTTCTTT. It yields the protein CSARTGGNSEAFF.